The 24 T cell receptor beta chains given below trace back to one sample, sequenced in a study of T cell repertoires in cytomegalovirus infection. A single record per CDR3 protein comes from TCRdb applying MiXCR to the reads. The sample holds nearly 650,000 distinct CDR3 sequences, 20% to 30% seen once. Material for sequencing was CD8+ T cells from PBMCs. The receptors here all came from a human donor in good health (CMV status not recorded). Some clones in this sample may be carry-over from other donors' samples.

This chain links TRBV6-2 or TRBV6-3 with TRBJ1-5, with 11 nucleotides matching TRBD1. The J segment lost 6 bases and the V segment lost 2 bases, leaving 9 bases of the junction unmatched. The CDR3 totals 17 residues. Germline V gives CDR1 MNHEY, CDR2 SVGEGT. In DNA, the CDR3 is TGTGCCAGCAGTTACAATGTTCGGGACAGGGGGTTTCAGCCCCAGCATTTT. Translation: CASSYNVRDRGFQPQHF.

The sample holds a few counts of this clonotype. This chain connects TRBV7-6 to TRBJ2-1; 12 positions agree with TRBD2. After removal of 0 bases from V and 2 bases from J, the junction contained 5 bases not matched to a gene. The CDR3 covers 18 residues. Germline V lookup: CDR1 SGHVS, CDR2 FNYEAQ. The CDR3 here is CASSLAMPSGGAYNEQFF. The CDR3 DNA is TGTGCCAGCAGCTTAGCGATGCCTAGCGGGGGGGCCTACAATGAGCAGTTCTTC.

This clonotype showed up many times. The V and J genes are TRBV10-3 and TRBJ2-7; perhaps TRBD2 as D (6 bases). CDR3 length: 14 residues. CDR1 is ENHRY and CDR2 is SYGVKD in the germline V gene. Between the trimmed V and J ends, which lost 7 bases and 0 bases, there was a span of 13 bases. Here the CDR3 reads CAITPGLISYEQYF. CDR3 sequence (DNA): TGTGCCATCACCCCGGGACTCATCTCCTACGAGCAGTACTTC.

Only a few counts were recorded for this clonotype. V gene TRBV28 combines with J gene TRBJ2-2; TRBD1 is a possible D gene (5 bases). The germline CDR1 and CDR2 sequences are MDHEN and SYDVKM. V lost 10 bases, J lost 8 bases, and 29 bases lay in between. This CDR3 spans 17 amino acids. The CDR3 nucleotides are TGTGCCACCGGTACTCCCAGGGTTGACCCCCCCTTTGGGGAGCTGTTTTTT. Encoded protein: CATGTPRVDPPFGELFF.

Many counts were recorded for this clonotype. The rearrangement links TRBV6-2 or TRBV6-3 to TRBJ2-7; tentative D call: TRBD2 (7 bases). The CDR3 runs to 15 residues. The V end lost 6 bases, the J end lost 6 bases, and 21 bases lay between the germline ends. CDR1 MNHEY and CDR2 SVGEGT come from the germline V gene. The CDR3 DNA follows: TGTGCCAGCAGCCTTGGAGAACAGGGCGGGGGCGAGCAGTACTTC. Its translation: CASSLGEQGGGEQYF.

The rearrangement joins TRBV4-1 to TRBJ2-3; 10 bases are a match to TRBD2. Trimming cost V 0 bases and J 2 bases; bases outside gene matches: 5. Germline V gives CDR1 MGHRA, CDR2 YSYEKL. The CDR3 length is 17 residues. The CDR3 DNA reads as TGCGCCAGCAGCCAAGATAGAAGCGGGGGGGTCACAGATACGCAGTATTTT. Amino acids: CASSQDRSGGVTDTQYF.

The sample holds many counts of this clonotype. The chain carries TRBV7-6 and TRBJ1-5, with D perhaps TRBD1 (6 bases). The V end was cut by 5 bases, the J end by 3 bases, with 14 bases between. The CDR3 extends over 15 amino acids. Germline V gene sequence: CDR1 SGHVS, CDR2 FNYEAQ. DNA for the CDR3: TGTGCCAGCAGCCTCTACAGGGATCACAATCAGCCCCAGCATTTT. Translating gives CASSLYRDHNQPQHF.

J is TRBJ2-2 and V is TRBV15; a weak D match, TRBD2 (5 bases). The CDR3 runs to 16 residues. The V gene lost 0 bases and the J gene lost 1 base, with 9 bases spanning the gap. Germline V gene sequence: CDR1 LNHNV, CDR2 YYDKDF (reference sequence). The CDR3 spells CATSREEALNTGELFF. In DNA form, the CDR3 reads TGTGCCACCAGCAGAGAGGAGGCGTTGAACACCGGGGAGCTGTTTTTT.

The rearrangement uses TRBV5-1 and TRBJ2-7; D is undetermined. In germline, CDR1 is SGHRS, CDR2 YFSETQ. CDR3 length: 16 amino acids. Trimming removed 0 bases from V and 0 bases from J, with 13 bases in between. CDR3: CASSLAHSESSYEQYF. The CDR3 DNA reads as TGCGCCAGCAGCTTGGCCCACAGCGAGAGCTCCTACGAGCAGTACTTC.

The V and J genes are TRBV7-3 and TRBJ2-1; D is perhaps TRBD1 or TRBD2 (5 bases each). The CDR3 is 16 residues long. CDR1 SGHTA and CDR2 FQGTGA come from the germline V gene. V gave up 3 bases and J gave up 0 bases, with 12 bases separating them. CDR3 amino acids: CASSFQGRASYNEQFF. The CDR3, as DNA: TGTGCCAGCAGCTTCCAGGGACGCGCCTCCTACAATGAGCAGTTCTTC.

The J gene is TRBJ1-5, the V gene TRBV29-1; D perhaps matches TRBD1 (5 bases). CDR1 is SQVTM and CDR2 is ANQGSEA in the germline V gene. V was clipped by 0 bases and J by 0 bases, with 9 bases between them. The CDR3 length is 15 residues. The CDR3 sequence is CSVEDGADSNQPQHF. Written as DNA, the CDR3 is TGCAGCGTTGAAGATGGGGCAGATAGCAATCAGCCCCAGCATTTT.

In this sample, this clonotype turned up many times. The rearrangement joins TRBV3-1 to TRBJ1-2; 8 bases map to TRBD1. Germline V CDR1 and CDR2: LGHDT, YNNKEL (reference sequence). The CDR3 is 13 residues long. J lost 5 bases, V lost 10 bases, and 9 bases had no gene match. The CDR3 reads CANTGGKGYGYTF. DNA of the CDR3: TGTGCCAACACAGGGGGAAAGGGATATGGCTACACCTTC.

A few counts support this clonotype. The chain combines TRBV25-1 with TRBJ2-4, with 9 bases identical to TRBD1. This CDR3 is built from 13 residues. Per the germline V gene, CDR1 is MGHDK and CDR2 is SYGVNS. After removal of 5 bases from V and 7 bases from J, the junction contained 3 bases not matched to a gene. The CDR3, as DNA: TGTGCCAGCAGTAAGGGACAGGGTAACATTCAGTACTTC. It specifies CASSKGQGNIQYF.

This chain connects TRBV20-1 to TRBJ2-2; D possibly uses TRBD1 or TRBD2 (6 bases each). Trimming took off 1 base at V and 0 bases at J, with 18 bases between the two ends. The CDR3 length is 18 residues. Germline CDR1 DFQATT, CDR2 SNEGSKA (reference sequence). The CDR3 region has the DNA TGCAGTGCTAGAGTTTCGGGGGCAGTCCTCGCGAACACCGGGGAGCTGTTTTTT. Protein product: CSARVSGAVLANTGELFF.

This clonotype appeared many times. The chain is built from TRBV6-5 and TRBJ2-3; 16 bases are a match to TRBD2. The CDR3 is made up of 19 amino acids. Germline-derived CDR1 and CDR2 are MNHEY and SVGAGI. J lost 0 bases, V lost 5 bases, and 8 bases had no gene match. The CDR3 protein is CASSTPGLAGGVSTDTQYF. The DNA for the CDR3 is TGTGCCAGCAGTACACCGGGACTAGCGGGGGGGGTGAGCACAGATACGCAGTATTTT.

The chain couples TRBV6-2 or TRBV6-3 to TRBJ2-1; no firm D call. Trimming took off 5 bases at V and 7 bases at J, with 12 bases between the two ends. Per germline, CDR1 MNHEY and CDR2 SVGEGT. The CDR3 spans 13 residues. CDR3 loop: CASSENPRNEQFF. The DNA for the CDR3 is TGTGCCAGCAGTGAGAACCCGAGAAATGAGCAGTTCTTC.

This clonotype has just a few counts. This chain links TRBV20-1 with TRBJ2-7, with D maybe TRBD2 (5 bases). V was clipped by 5 bases and J by 5 bases, with 19 bases between them. This CDR3 region has 14 residues. The germline gives CDR1 DFQATT, CDR2 SNEGSKA (reference sequence). The CDR3: CSALLKELGNEQYV. The DNA for the CDR3 is TGCAGTGCTCTACTTAAAGAACTAGGGAACGAGCAGTACGTC.

This clonotype was found many times. The gene calls are TRBV7-2 and TRBJ2-1, with TRBD2 matching 12 bases. CDR1 and CDR2 from the germline V gene are SGHTA and FQGNSA. The CDR3 spans 19 residues. V was clipped by 5 bases and J by 0 bases; unmatched bases: 11. CDR3 region: CASSLLTSGGPSSYNEQFF. CDR3 nucleotides: TGTGCCAGCAGCCTGCTGACTAGCGGGGGCCCCAGCTCCTACAATGAGCAGTTCTTC.

This clonotype was seen a handful of times. The chain combines TRBV6-6 with TRBJ2-3, with 8 bases fitting TRBD2. V gave up 4 bases and J gave up 2 bases; unmatched junction bases: 14. CDR3 length: 18 amino acids. Germline CDR1 reads MNHNY; CDR2 reads SVGAGI (reference sequence). For the CDR3, the DNA is TGTGCCAGCAGTTCACTTTTTAAGGCGGGGGGTTCCACAGATACGCAGTATTTT. Its translation: CASSSLFKAGGSTDTQYF.

This clonotype was seen ten or more times. This chain links TRBV7-6 with TRBJ2-1; the match to TRBD2 covers 14 bases. The J segment lost 7 bases and the V segment lost 2 bases, leaving 7 bases of the junction unmatched. CDR1 and CDR2 (germline): SGHVS, FNYEAQ. This CDR3 is built from 17 residues. The CDR3 DNA is TGTGCCAGCAGCTTACTCGGTGGGACTAGCGGGGGAAATGAGCAGTTCTTC. It codes for CASSLLGGTSGGNEQFF.

The rearrangement uses TRBV2 and TRBJ2-2; TRBD2 matches at 9 bases. The trim removed 2 bases at V and 4 bases at J, leaving 5 bases unmatched. The length of the CDR3 is 16 residues. The germline gives CDR1 SNHLY, CDR2 FYNNEI. CDR3 sequence (DNA): TGTGCCAGCAGTGAAAGGAGCGGGGGGCCCACCGGGGAGCTGTTTTTT. As protein: CASSERSGGPTGELFF.

This clonotype was picked up a small number of times. This chain links TRBV29-1 with TRBJ2-4; the match to TRBD1 covers 7 bases. The CDR3 spans 13 residues. The J segment lost 8 bases and the V segment lost 4 bases, leaving 8 bases of the junction unmatched. CDR1 and CDR2 (germline): SQVTM, ANQGSEA. The CDR3 DNA follows: TGCAGCGTTGGACAGGGTCTGGAGGACATTCAGTACTTC. It codes for CSVGQGLEDIQYF.

Details on this clonotype: One base away lies a much larger clone, so this may be a sequencing read error. CDR3 region: CASSYGDYFGKNTEAFF. CDR3 nucleotides: TGTGCCAGCAGTTATGGGGACTATTTCGGCAAGAACACTGAAGCTTTCTTT. The chain recombines TRBV7-6 with TRBJ1-1; TRBD1 might be the D (5 bases). The CDR3 spans 17 residues. Germline CDR1 reads SGHVS; CDR2 reads FNYEAQ. Trimming pared 6 bases from V and 1 base from J, leaving 21 bases between.

Only a few counts were recorded for this clonotype. The chain joins TRBV7-9 to TRBJ2-3, with 9 bases identical to TRBD1. V lost 4 bases to trimming and J lost 5 bases; unmatched junction nucleotides: 10. Germline V gene lookup returns CDR1 SEHNR and CDR2 FQNEAQ (reference sequence). The CDR3 is 16 residues long. In DNA form, the CDR3 reads TGTGCCAGCAGCTCCCCGGGACAGGGTTCTCGAGATACGCAGTATTTT. Translated, it gives CASSSPGQGSRDTQYF.